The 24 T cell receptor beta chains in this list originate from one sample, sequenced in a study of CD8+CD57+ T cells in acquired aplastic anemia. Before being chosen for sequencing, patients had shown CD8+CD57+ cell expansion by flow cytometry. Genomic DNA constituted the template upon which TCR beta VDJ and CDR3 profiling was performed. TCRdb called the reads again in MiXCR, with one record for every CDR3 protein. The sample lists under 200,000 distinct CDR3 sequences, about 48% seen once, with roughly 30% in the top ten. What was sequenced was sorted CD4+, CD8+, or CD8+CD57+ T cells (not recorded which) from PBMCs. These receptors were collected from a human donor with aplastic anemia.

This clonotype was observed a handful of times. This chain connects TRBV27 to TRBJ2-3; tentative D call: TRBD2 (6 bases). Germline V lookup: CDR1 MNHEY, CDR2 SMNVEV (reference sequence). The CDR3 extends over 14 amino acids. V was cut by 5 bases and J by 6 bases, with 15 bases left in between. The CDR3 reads CASSRLEPGDTQYF. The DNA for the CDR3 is TGTGCCAGCAGTCGACTAGAGCCAGGGGATACGCAGTATTTT.

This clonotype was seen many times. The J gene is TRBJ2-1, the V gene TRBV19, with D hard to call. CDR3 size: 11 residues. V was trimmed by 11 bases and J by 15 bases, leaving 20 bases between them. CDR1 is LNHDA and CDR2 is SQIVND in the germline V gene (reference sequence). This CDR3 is CASRGPAAVFF. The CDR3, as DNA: TGTGCCTCCCGTGGTCCGGCCGCGGTGTTCTTC.

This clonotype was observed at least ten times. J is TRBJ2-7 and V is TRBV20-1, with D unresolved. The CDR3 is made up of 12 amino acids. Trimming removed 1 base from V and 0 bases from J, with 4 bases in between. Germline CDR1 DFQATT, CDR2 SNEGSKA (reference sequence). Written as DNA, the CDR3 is TGCAGTGCTAGAGGAGTCTCCTACGAGCAGTACTTC. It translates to CSARGVSYEQYF.

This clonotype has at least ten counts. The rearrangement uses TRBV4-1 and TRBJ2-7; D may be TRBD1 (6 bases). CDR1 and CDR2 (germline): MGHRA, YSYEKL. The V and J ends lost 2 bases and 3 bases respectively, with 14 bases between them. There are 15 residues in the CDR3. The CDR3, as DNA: TGCGCCAGCAGCCAAATCCCCGGGACACTCTACGAGCAGTACTTC. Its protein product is CASSQIPGTLYEQYF.

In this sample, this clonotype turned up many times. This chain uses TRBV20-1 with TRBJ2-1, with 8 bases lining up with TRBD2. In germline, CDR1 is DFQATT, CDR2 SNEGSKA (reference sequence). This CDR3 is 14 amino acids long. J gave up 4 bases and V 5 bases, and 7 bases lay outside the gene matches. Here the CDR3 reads CSAESGTRYNEQFF. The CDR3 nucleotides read TGCAGTGCTGAATCCGGGACTAGGTACAATGAGCAGTTCTTC.

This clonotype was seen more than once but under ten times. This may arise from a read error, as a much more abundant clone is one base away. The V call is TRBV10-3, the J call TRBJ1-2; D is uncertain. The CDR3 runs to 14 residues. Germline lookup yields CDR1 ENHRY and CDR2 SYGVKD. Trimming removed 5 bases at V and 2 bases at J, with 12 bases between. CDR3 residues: CAISYSRPNYGYTF. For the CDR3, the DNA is TGTGCCATCAGTTACTCGAGACCCAACTATGGCTACACCTTC.

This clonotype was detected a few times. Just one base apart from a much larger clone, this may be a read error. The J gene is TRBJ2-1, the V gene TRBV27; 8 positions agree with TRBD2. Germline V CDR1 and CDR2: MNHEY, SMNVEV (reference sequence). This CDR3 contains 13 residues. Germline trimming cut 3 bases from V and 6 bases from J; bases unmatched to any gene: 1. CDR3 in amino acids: CASSFGTSNEQFF. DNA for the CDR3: TGTGCCAGCAGTTTCGGGACTAGCAATGAGCAGTTCTTC.

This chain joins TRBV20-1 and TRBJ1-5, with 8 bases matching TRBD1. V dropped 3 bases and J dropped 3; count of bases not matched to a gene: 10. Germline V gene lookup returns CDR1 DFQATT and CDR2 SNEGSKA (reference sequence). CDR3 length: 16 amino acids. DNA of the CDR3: TGCAGTGCTAGGAGGACAGGGTTGTTGTTCAATCAGCCCCAGCATTTT. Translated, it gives CSARRTGLLFNQPQHF.

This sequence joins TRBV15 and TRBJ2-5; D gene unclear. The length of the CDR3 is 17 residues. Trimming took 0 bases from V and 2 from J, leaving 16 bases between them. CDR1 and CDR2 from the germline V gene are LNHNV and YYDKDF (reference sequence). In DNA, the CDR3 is TGTGCCACCAGCAGAGAAACGGTGCTTAGGGCACAAGAGACCCAGTACTTC. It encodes CATSRETVLRAQETQYF.

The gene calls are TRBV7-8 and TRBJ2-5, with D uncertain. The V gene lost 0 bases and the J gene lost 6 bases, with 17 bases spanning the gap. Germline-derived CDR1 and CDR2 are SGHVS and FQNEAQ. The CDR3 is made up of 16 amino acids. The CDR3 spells CASSLAVSPPKKTQYF. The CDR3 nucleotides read TGTGCCAGCAGCTTAGCGGTCTCCCCCCCCAAAAAGACCCAGTACTTC.

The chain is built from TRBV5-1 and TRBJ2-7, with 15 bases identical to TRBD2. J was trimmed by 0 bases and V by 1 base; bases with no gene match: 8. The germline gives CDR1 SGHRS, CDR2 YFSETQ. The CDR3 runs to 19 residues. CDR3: CASSLPRTSGGAYSYEQYF. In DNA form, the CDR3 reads TGCGCCAGCAGCTTGCCTCGGACTAGCGGGGGGGCATACTCCTACGAGCAGTACTTC. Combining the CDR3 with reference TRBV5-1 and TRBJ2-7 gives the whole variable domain KAGVTQTPRYLIKTRGQQVTLSCSPISGHRSVSWYQQTPGQGLQFLFEYFSETQRNKGNFPGRFSGRQFSNSRSEMNVSTLELGDSALYLCASSLPRTSGGAYSYEQYFGPGTRLTVT.

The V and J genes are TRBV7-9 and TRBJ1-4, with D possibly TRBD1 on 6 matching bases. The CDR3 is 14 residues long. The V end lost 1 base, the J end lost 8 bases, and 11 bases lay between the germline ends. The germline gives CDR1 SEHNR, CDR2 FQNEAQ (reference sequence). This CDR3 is CASSLDRVEEKLFF. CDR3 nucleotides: TGTGCCAGCAGCTTAGACAGGGTTGAAGAAAAACTGTTTTTT.

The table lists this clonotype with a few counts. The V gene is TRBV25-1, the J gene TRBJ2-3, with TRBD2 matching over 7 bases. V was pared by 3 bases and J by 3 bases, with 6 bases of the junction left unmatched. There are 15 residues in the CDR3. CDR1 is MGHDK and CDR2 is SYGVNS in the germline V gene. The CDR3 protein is CASSEYGEGTDTQYF. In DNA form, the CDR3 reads TGTGCCAGCAGTGAGTACGGGGAGGGGACAGATACGCAGTATTTT.

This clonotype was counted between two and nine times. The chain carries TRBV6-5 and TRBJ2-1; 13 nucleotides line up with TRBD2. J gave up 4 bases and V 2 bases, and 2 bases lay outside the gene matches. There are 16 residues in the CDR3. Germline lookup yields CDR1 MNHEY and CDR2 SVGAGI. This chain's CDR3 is CASSYGTSGTYNEQFF. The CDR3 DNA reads TGTGCCAGCAGTTACGGGACTAGCGGGACATACAATGAGCAGTTCTTC.

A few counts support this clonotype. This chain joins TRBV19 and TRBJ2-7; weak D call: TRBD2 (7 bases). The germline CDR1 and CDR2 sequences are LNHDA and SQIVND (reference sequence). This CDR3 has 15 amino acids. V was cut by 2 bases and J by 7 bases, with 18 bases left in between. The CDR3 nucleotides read TGTGCCAGTAGTATATCGGGGGGCCTCTATGGTGAGCAGTACTTC. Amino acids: CASSISGGLYGEQYF.

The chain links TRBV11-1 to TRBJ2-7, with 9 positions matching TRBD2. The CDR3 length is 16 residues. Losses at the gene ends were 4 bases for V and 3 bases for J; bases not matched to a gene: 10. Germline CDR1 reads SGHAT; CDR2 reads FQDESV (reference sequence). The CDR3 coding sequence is TGTGCCAGCAGCTCCCGACTTGCGGGAGGGGACTACGAGCAGTACTTC. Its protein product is CASSSRLAGGDYEQYF.

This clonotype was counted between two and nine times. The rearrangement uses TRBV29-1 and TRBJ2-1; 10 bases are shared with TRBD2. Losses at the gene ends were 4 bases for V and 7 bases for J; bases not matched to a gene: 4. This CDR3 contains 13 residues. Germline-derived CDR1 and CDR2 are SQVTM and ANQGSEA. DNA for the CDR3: TGCAGCGTTGTAGGACTAGCGGAAAATGAGCAGTTCTTC. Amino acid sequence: CSVVGLAENEQFF.

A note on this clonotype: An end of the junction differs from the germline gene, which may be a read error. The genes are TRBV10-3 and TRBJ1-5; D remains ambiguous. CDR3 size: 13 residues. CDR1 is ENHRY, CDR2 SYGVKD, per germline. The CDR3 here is CASSEYVNQPQHF. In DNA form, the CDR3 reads TGTGCCAGCAGTGAATACGTCAATCAGCCCCAGCATTTT.

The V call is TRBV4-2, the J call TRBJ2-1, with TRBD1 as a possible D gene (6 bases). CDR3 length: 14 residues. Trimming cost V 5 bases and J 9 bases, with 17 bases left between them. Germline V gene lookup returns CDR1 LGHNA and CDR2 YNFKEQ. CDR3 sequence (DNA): TGTGCCAGCAGCGTACAGGGAATCGGAGCTGAGCAGTTCTTC. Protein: CASSVQGIGAEQFF.

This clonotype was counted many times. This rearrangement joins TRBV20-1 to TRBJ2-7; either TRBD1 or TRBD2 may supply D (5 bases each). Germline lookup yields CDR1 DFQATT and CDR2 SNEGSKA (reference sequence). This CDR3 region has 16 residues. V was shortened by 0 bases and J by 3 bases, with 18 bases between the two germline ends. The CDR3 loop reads CSAREDGAHTIYEQYF. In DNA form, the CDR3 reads TGCAGTGCTAGAGAGGACGGGGCCCACACTATCTACGAGCAGTACTTC.

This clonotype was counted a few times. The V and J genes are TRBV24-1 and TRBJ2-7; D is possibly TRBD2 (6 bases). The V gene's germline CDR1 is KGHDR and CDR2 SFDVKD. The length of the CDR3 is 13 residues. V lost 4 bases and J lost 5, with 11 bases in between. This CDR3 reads CATSDSRGDEQYF. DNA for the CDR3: TGTGCCACCAGTGACTCGCGGGGCGACGAGCAGTACTTC.

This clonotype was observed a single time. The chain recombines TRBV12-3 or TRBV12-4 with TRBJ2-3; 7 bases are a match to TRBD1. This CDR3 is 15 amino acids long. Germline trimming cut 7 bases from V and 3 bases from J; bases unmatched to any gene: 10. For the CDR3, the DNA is TGTGCCAGCATCAAAACAGGGGAGTGGACAGATACGCAGTATTTT. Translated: CASIKTGEWTDTQYF.

The CDR3 bases are TGTGCCAGCAGGAACAGGGATCTGGGTAATCAGCCCCAGCATTTT. This encodes CASRNRDLGNQPQHF. The chain has TRBV2 and TRBJ1-5; maybe TRBD1 (6 bases). V was cut by 6 bases and J by 4 bases, with 16 bases left in between. CDR3 length: 15 amino acids. Germline V gene data show CDR1 as SNHLY and CDR2 as FYNNEI.

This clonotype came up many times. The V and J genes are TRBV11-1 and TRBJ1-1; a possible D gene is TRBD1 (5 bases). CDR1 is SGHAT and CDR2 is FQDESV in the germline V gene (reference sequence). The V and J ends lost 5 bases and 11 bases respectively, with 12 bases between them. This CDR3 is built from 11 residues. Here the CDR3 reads CASSLTGVAFF. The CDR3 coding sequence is TGTGCCAGCAGCCTAACAGGAGTTGCTTTCTTT.